This T cell receptor (beta chain) was obtained from a study of blood T cell repertoires in COVID-19. Study at large: COVID-19 samples collected from the United States, Italy and Spain covered acute and convalescent phases.

Original handling: Amplification from reference gene primers served as the basis for estimated nucleated cell counts. The data were produced by immunoSEQ multiplex PCR, yet TCRdb's version contains in-frame clones alone and is incomplete. That table is the source of V, J and clone size, and D and trimming were worked out from the DNA. The table shows roughly 140,000 clones, with approximately 80% occurring only once. This CDR3 has 16 amino acids. Germline CDR1 MDHEN, CDR2 SYDVKM. V was clipped by 3 bases and J by 2 bases; unmatched bases: 9. This clonotype was obtained from a human donor with acute or convalescent COVID-19. The donor label of this sample is uncertain. The chain has TRBV28 and TRBJ1-2; TRBD1 agrees at 7 bases. Material: peripheral blood. The chain's CDR3 is CASSFPSTGRNYGYTF. The CDR3 DNA follows: TGTGCCAGCAGTTTCCCCTCGACAGGGAGGAACTATGGCTACACCTTC.